This paragraph reports one TCR beta chain. Sequencing was performed with immunoSEQ multiplex PCR; in TCRdb, only in-frame clones are kept and a portion is missing. The table shows around 100,000 clones, with roughly nine tenths occurring only once. Germline V lookup: CDR1 MNHEY, CDR2 SVGEGT. The CDR3 loop spans 14 amino acids. Unmatched junction bases numbered 7, after V lost 4 bases and J lost 5 bases. This entry belongs to a study of control samples from healthy donors and cancer patients. Sequencing input: blood. This chain joins TRBV6-2 or TRBV6-3 and TRBJ2-7; 8 nucleotides agree with TRBD1. The clonotype was recovered from a woman under 30 in good health. In DNA, the CDR3 is TGTGCCAGCAGTTTTCGACAGGGGCGGAACGAGCAGTACTTC. Protein: CASSFRQGRNEQYF.